The TCR beta chain under discussion was sequenced for a study of T-cell memory formation after mild COVID-19. The CDR3 is 15 amino acids. Deletions cut 8 bases from V and 7 bases from J, with 22 bases between. The germline gives CDR1 MRHNA, CDR2 SNTAGT. TCRdb passed the 5' RACE reads through MiXCR, listing each CDR3 protein once. The profile covers some 490,000 distinct CDR3 sequences, with 15% to 20% appearing a single time and about 12% taken by the ten largest. The gene calls are TRBV6-4 and TRBJ2-3, with D possibly being TRBD1 (6 bases). The sequencing sample was made of PBMCs or a T cell subset sorted from them (not recorded which). The sequence came from an adult woman who had mild COVID-19 (a few samples of this study predate the infection). Cell type and time point are not known. In nucleotides, the CDR3 is TGTGCCAGCCGAGGACAGCCGACTACCACTCATACGCAGTATTTT. Its translation: CASRGQPTTTHTQYF.